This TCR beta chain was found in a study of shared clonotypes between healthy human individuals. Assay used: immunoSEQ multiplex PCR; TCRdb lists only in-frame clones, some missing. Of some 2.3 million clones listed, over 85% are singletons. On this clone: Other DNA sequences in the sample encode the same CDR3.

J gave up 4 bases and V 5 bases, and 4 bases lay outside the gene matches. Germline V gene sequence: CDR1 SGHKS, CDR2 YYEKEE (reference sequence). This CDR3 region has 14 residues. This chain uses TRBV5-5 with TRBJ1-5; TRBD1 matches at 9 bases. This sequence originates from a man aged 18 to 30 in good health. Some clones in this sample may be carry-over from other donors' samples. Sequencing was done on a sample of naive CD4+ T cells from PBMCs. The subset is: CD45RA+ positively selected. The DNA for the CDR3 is TGTGCCAGCAGACTAGGGACAGGGAATCAGCCCCAGCATTTT. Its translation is CASRLGTGNQPQHF.